This T cell receptor (beta chain) was obtained from a study of T cell responses to AZD1222 COVID-19 vaccine. The wider study: Pooling was applied to second doses at about 4 or about 12 weeks. Study-level results: Baseline antibody screening turned up just 6 or 7 seropositive AZD1222 recipients. Sampled repertoires all dated from after the peak T cell response.

Produced via immunoSEQ multiplex PCR; TCRdb's table is partial and in-frame only. The table shows approximately 100,000 clones, with roughly nine tenths occurring only once. The CDR3 totals 14 residues. Losses at the gene ends were 4 bases for V and 8 bases for J; bases not matched to a gene: 6. Germline V gene data show CDR1 as SGHKS and CDR2 as YYEKEE (reference sequence). A single count supports this clone. Antigen: not known. The specimen comprised peripheral blood, sampled on day 0 of AZD1222 vaccination. The source is an adult in good health. The rearrangement links TRBV5-5 to TRBJ2-1, with 10 bases aligning to TRBD1. The CDR3 reads CASSRDRGHDEQFF. For the CDR3, the DNA is TGTGCCAGCAGCCGCGACAGGGGGCACGATGAGCAGTTCTTC.